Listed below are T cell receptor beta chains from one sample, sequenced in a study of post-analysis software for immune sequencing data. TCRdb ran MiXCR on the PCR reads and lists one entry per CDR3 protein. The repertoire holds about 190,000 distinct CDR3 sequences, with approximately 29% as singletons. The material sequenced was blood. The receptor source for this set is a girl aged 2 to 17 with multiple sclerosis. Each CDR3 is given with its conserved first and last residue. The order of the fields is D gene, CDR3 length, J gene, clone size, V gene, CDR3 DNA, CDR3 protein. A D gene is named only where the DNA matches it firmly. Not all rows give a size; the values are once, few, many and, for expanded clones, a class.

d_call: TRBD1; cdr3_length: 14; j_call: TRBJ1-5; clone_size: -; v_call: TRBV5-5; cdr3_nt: TGTGCCAGCAGCTTCGGGACAGGGACCCAGCCCCAGCATTTT; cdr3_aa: CASSFGTGTQPQHF
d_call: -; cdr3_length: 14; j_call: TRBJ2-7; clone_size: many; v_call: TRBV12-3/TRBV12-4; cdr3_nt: TGTGCCAGCAGCCTCAACATCCTCCAGGGCGAGCAGTACTTC; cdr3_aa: CASSLNILQGEQYF
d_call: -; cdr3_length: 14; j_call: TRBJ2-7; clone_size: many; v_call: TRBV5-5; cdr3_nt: TGTGCCAGCAGCTTGGATTGGACGCCCTACGAGCAGTACTTC; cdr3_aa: CASSLDWTPYEQYF
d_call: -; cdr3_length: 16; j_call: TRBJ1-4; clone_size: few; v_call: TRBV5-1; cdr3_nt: TGCGCCAGCGGAGAGGGAAAAACTGCAACTAATGAAAAACTGTTTTTT; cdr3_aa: CASGEGKTATNEKLFF
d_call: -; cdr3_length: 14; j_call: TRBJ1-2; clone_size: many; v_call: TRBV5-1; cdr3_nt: TGCGCCAGCAGCTTGGCCGGCCGGGATTATGGCTACACCTTC; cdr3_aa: CASSLAGRDYGYTF
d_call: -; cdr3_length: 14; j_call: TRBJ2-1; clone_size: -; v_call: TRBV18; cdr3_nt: TGTGCCAGCTCACCCACTTGGGTTGACAATGAGCAGTTCTTC; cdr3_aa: CASSPTWVDNEQFF
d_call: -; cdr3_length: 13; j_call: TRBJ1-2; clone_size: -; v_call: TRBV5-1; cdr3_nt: TGCGCCAGCAACTCCCCCCCAACGGGGGGCTACACCTTC; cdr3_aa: CASNSPPTGGYTF
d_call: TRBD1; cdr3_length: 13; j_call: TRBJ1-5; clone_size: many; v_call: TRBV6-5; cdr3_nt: TGTGCCAGCAGTCCAGGGGGCGGTCAGCCCCAGCATTTT; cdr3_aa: CASSPGGGQPQHF
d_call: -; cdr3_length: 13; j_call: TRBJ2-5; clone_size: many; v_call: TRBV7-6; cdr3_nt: TGTGCCAGCAGCTTAGGCCTTCAAGAGACCCAGTACTTC; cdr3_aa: CASSLGLQETQYF
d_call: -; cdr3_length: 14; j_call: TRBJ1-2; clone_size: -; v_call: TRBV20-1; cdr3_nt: TGCAGTGCCCCCATGGGCTTTCCATTCTATGGCTACACCTTC; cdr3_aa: CSAPMGFPFYGYTF
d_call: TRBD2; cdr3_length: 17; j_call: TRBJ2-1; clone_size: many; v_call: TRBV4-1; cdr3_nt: TGCGCCAGCAGCCCAGGGACTAGTTCGGCCCTTCGGAATGAGCAGTTCTTC; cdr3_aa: CASSPGTSSALRNEQFF
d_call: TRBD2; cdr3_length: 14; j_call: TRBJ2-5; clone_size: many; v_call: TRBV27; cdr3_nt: TGTGCCAGCAGACTGACTAGCGGTAAAGAGACCCAGTACTTC; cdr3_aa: CASRLTSGKETQYF
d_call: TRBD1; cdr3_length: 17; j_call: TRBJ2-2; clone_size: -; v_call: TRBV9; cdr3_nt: TGTGCCAGCAGCGCCCCCGGGACAGGGTACAACACCGGGGAGCTGTTTTTT; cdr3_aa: CASSAPGTGYNTGELFF
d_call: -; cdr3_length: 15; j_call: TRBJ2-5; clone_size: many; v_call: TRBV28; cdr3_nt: TGTGCCAGCAGGATTGGGGGGACCTACCAAGAGACCCAGTACTTC; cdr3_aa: CASRIGGTYQETQYF
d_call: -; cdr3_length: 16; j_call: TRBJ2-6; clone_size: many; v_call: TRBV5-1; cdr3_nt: TGCGCCAGCACCGCAGGGGGGATCTCTGGGGCCAACGTCCTGACTTTC; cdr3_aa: CASTAGGISGANVLTF
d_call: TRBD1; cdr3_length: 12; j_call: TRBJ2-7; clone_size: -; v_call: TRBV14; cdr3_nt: TGTGCCAGCAGCCAGGGGACAGGGAAGCAGTACTTC; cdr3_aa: CASSQGTGKQYF
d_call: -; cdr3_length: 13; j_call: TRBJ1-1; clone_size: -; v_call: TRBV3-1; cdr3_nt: TGTGCCAGCAGCCAAGAGGGGGGGGCGCAGGCTTTCTTT; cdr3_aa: CASSQEGGAQAFF
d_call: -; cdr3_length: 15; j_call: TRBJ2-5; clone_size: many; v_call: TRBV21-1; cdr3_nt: TGTGCCAGCACCAACAGGGCATCCGTCCTAGAGACCCAGTACTTC; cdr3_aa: CASTNRASVLETQYF